This TCR beta chain was recovered during a study of T cell repertoires in ileal Crohn's disease. Whole-study context: Surgery for a complication: stricturing in around 60%, penetrating in about 39%. At postoperative colonoscopy, neoterminal ileum biopsies were taken as M6.

A remark on this clone: Its antigen is as yet unknown.

TCRdb keeps only in-frame clones here, not all; method: immunoSEQ multiplex PCR. The repertoire has roughly 60,000 clones, 85% to 90% of them found once; the top ten carry around 2.1%. Findings and caveats of the study: Endoscopy was done a median approximately seven months after surgery.

This CDR3 region has 12 residues. The germline V gene encodes CDR1 SNHLY and CDR2 FYNNEI. Trimming cost V 7 bases and J 9 bases, with 10 bases left between them. The time point was: neoterminal ileum biopsy at postoperative endoscopy, about 6 months after surgery. The sequenced material came from ileal tissue. The rearrangement links TRBV2 to TRBJ1-6, with TRBD1 as a possible D gene (5 bases). The sequence derives from an adult with Crohn's disease. The CDR3: CASKGLGSPLHF. CDR3 nucleotides: TGTGCCAGCAAGGGGTTAGGTTCACCCCTCCACTTT.